The next 24 T cell receptor beta chains were all read from a single sample in a study of T cells in Graves' hyperthyroidism and ophthalmopathy (dated by TCRdb to the late 2010s). Library preparation used multiplex PCR. The sample was run on an Illumina HiSeq 2000. TCR beta CDR3 regions were amplified from RNA transcripts. For the first round of RT-PCR on the TCR CDR3, the HTBI primer set was used together with the Qiagen OneStep RT-PCR kit. TCRdb reworked the public reads: Q25 trimming with fastp, MiXCR clone assembly, productive beta chains retained. Each record represents a unique CDR3 protein, reported with the most common genes and DNA among its rows. This sample holds 300,000 to 450,000 distinct CDR3 sequences; 15% to 20% were observed only once. The ten largest clones represent approximately 35% of the sample. Material for sequencing was blood. All receptors come from a woman aged 25 to 39 with Graves' hyperthyroidism that later progressed to Graves' ophthalmopathy.

The gene calls are TRBV2 and TRBJ2-7; D is undetermined. CDR1 SNHLY and CDR2 FYNNEI come from the germline V gene. The CDR3 consists of 11 residues. The V and J ends lost 8 bases and 2 bases respectively, with 7 bases between them. The CDR3 DNA follows: TGTGCCAGCCTCCGTACCTACGAGCAGTACTTC. This translates into CASLRTYEQYF.

This clonotype was counted at least ten times. This rearrangement joins TRBV7-6 to TRBJ2-1; 7 positions agree with TRBD1. CDR1 and CDR2 (germline): SGHVS, FNYEAQ. The CDR3 contains 16 residues. After removal of 3 bases from V and 1 base from J, the junction contained 6 bases not matched to a gene. Written as DNA, the CDR3 is TGTGCCAGCAGCTTGAGACAGGGAGAATCCTACAATGAGCAGTTCTTC. Protein sequence: CASSLRQGESYNEQFF.

This clonotype was seen many times. This chain links TRBV25-1 with TRBJ2-1; 9 bases map to TRBD1. CDR3 size: 15 residues. Germline CDR1 MGHDK, CDR2 SYGVNS. With 4 bases clipped from V and 5 bases from J, the junction kept 6 bases outside the gene matches. This CDR3 is CASSAGTGRNNEQFF. DNA for the CDR3: TGTGCCAGCAGTGCCGGGACAGGGCGAAACAATGAGCAGTTCTTC.

This clonotype has a count of ten or more. The V gene is TRBV27, the J gene TRBJ2-7, with 10 positions matching TRBD1. The CDR3 covers 16 residues. The germline V gene has CDR1 MNHEY and CDR2 SMNVEV (reference sequence). The junction had 7 bases not matched to a gene; V was cut back by 1 base and J by 4 bases. The CDR3 loop is CASSLFLPGQGYEQYF. The DNA for the CDR3 is TGTGCCAGCAGTTTATTCCTGCCGGGACAGGGGTACGAGCAGTACTTC.

In the case of this clonotype: The junction does not match germline at one end; this may be a read error. The chain carries TRBV27 and TRBJ2-7, with 8 positions matching TRBD1. The CDR3 spans 17 residues. From germline, CDR1 is MNHEY and CDR2 SMNVEV (reference sequence). The CDR3 nucleotides read TGTGCCTGCAGTTTCGGGATTGGGGGAGCAGGGGGCAACGAGCAGTACTTC. This sequence encodes CACSFGIGGAGGNEQYF.

The sample holds many counts of this clonotype. The chain uses TRBV2 and TRBJ1-1, with D perhaps TRBD1 (5 bases). The CDR3 length is 18 residues. With 5 bases removed from V and 4 bases from J, the gap between germline ends came to 26 bases. The V gene's germline CDR1 is SNHLY and CDR2 FYNNEI. The CDR3 region is CASSNSERQTLRRTEAFF. The CDR3 DNA sequence: TGTGCCAGCAGTAACAGCGAGCGACAGACGTTGAGGCGCACTGAAGCTTTCTTT.

This clonotype was recorded many times. This chain joins TRBV6-1 and TRBJ1-5, with TRBD1 identical over 7 bases. Germline-derived CDR1 and CDR2 are MNHNS and SASEGT. With V trimmed by 5 bases and J by 2 bases, 6 bases remained unmatched. The CDR3 extends over 15 amino acids. CDR3 sequence: CASSPGGRGNQPQHF. The CDR3 region has the DNA TGTGCCAGCAGTCCAGGGGGTCGGGGCAATCAGCCCCAGCATTTT.

The table lists this clonotype with many counts. The chain employs TRBV19 and TRBJ2-7; maybe TRBD1 (7 bases). The CDR3 sequence is 13 residues long. V was clipped by 6 bases and J by 2 bases, with 11 bases between them. Germline loops: CDR1 LNHDA, CDR2 SQIVND (reference sequence). This CDR3 is CASSAGQTYEQYF. The CDR3, as DNA: TGTGCCAGTAGCGCGGGACAGACCTACGAGCAGTACTTC.

Many counts were recorded for this clonotype. The rearrangement links TRBV2 to TRBJ2-7; a weak D match, TRBD2 (5 bases). Germline-derived CDR1 and CDR2 are SNHLY and FYNNEI. The CDR3 runs 11 residues. V was trimmed by 6 bases and J by 2 bases, leaving 5 bases between them. The DNA for the CDR3 is TGTGCCAGCAGGGGAGCCTACGAGCAGTACTTC. Protein product: CASRGAYEQYF.

The chain combines TRBV4-1 with TRBJ2-3, with D possibly being TRBD1 (6 bases). V lost 3 bases and J 7 bases, leaving 26 bases between the germline ends. The CDR3 runs 18 residues. The germline V gene encodes CDR1 MGHRA and CDR2 YSYEKL. As DNA, the CDR3 is TGCGCCAGCAGCCACGCAGGACGACAGGCCCCGAGTCAATATACGCAGTATTTT. Protein product: CASSHAGRQAPSQYTQYF.

The genes are TRBV7-8 and TRBJ2-6; weak D call: TRBD1 (5 bases). The CDR3 extends over 15 amino acids. V lost 6 bases and J lost 3, with 12 bases in between. Germline V gives CDR1 SGHVS, CDR2 FQNEAQ. CDR3 coding DNA: TGTGCCAGCAGATACACAGGAAATGGGGCCAACGTCCTGACTTTC. It is translated as CASRYTGNGANVLTF.

In its sample, this clonotype was seen many times. This chain links TRBV15 with TRBJ2-2; D perhaps matches TRBD2 (6 bases). Looked up from germline, CDR1 is LNHNV and CDR2 is YYDKDF (reference sequence). The CDR3 loop spans 13 amino acids. V was trimmed by 4 bases and J by 5 bases, leaving 8 bases between them. The CDR3 DNA sequence: TGTGCCACCAGCACTCGGGAGACCGGGGAGCTGTTTTTT. It specifies CATSTRETGELFF.

Concerning this clonotype: Mismatch with germline at one junction end may stem from a read error. The rearrangement uses TRBV12-3 or TRBV12-4 and TRBJ1-1; the match to TRBD1 covers 8 bases. The CDR3 totals 14 residues. The CDR3 protein is CASSLGQGETEAFF. CDR3 coding DNA: TGTGCCAGCAGCTTAGGACAGGGCGAAACTGAAGCTTTCTTT.

This clonotype was counted many times. This chain links TRBV6-1 with TRBJ2-1; D is unclear. The CDR3 has 11 amino acids. The germline CDR1 and CDR2 sequences are MNHNS and SASEGT. Trimming stripped 7 bases from V and 7 bases from J, with 8 bases between. The CDR3 sequence: CASTAGNEQFF. The CDR3 DNA sequence: TGTGCCAGCACCGCCGGGAATGAGCAGTTCTTC.

The rearrangement links TRBV9 to TRBJ2-3; 8 nucleotides align to TRBD2. This CDR3 is built from 17 residues. After removal of 2 bases from V and 1 base from J, the junction contained 9 bases not matched to a gene. Germline V gene sequence: CDR1 SGDLS, CDR2 YYNGEE. DNA for the CDR3: TGTGCCAGCAGCGTCGGAGCCCGGGGGGGGGGCACAGATACGCAGTATTTT. It specifies CASSVGARGGGTDTQYF.

This clonotype was seen at least ten times. The chain carries TRBV4-2 and TRBJ1-1; the D gene is possibly TRBD1 (5 bases). Trimming removed 1 base at V and 4 bases at J, with 13 bases between. This CDR3 contains 15 residues. The germline CDR1 and CDR2 sequences are LGHNA and YNFKEQ. The CDR3: CASSQAKGQGTEAFF. CDR3 DNA: TGTGCCAGCAGCCAAGCGAAGGGGCAGGGCACTGAAGCTTTCTTT.

The table lists this clonotype with many counts. The chain is built from TRBV2 and TRBJ2-1, with D unclear. Germline-derived CDR1 and CDR2 are SNHLY and FYNNEI. The CDR3 runs 11 residues. Trimming took 6 bases from V and 8 from J, leaving 8 bases between them. The CDR3 nucleotides read TGTGCCAGCAGCCAAGCTGATGAGCAGTTCTTC. Translated: CASSQADEQFF.

With respect to this clonotype: No DNA is shown, since the ends of the CDR3 on it are uncertain; the CDR3 is the one TCRdb lists. This chain uses TRBV12-3 or TRBV12-4 with TRBJ1-2. The CDR3 totals 22 residues, both ends included. CDR3 protein: CASTNQTSMYLCASTENYGYTF.

This clonotype was found many times. V is TRBV2 and J is TRBJ1-2; 9 nucleotides align to TRBD1. The V gene's germline CDR1 is SNHLY and CDR2 FYNNEI. The CDR3 contains 19 residues. The V and J ends lost 5 bases and 0 bases, in that order; junction bases with no gene match: 16. CDR3 nucleotides: TGTGCCAGCAGTCCCGGCCGCGGGACAGGGCTGACTTCTAACTATGGCTACACCTTC. It is translated as CASSPGRGTGLTSNYGYTF.

This clonotype was seen ten or more times. The CDR3 spells CASSLGDQLNSPLHF. In nucleotides, the CDR3 is TGCGCCAGCAGCTTAGGCGACCAACTTAATTCACCCCTCCACTTT. V is TRBV5-1 and J is TRBJ1-6; no clear D. Germline V gene data show CDR1 as SGHRS and CDR2 as YFSETQ. V was cut by 2 bases and J by 6 bases, with 12 bases left in between. The CDR3 sequence is 15 residues long.

To note about this clonotype: Possible read error: a much larger clone is one base away. This chain joins TRBV27 and TRBJ2-7; D call uncertain. The CDR3 totals 13 residues. Per the germline V gene, CDR1 is MNHEY and CDR2 is SMNVEV (reference sequence). In DNA form, the CDR3 reads TGTGCCAGAAGTTACGGTAAGAACTACGAGCAGTACTTC. As protein: CARSYGKNYEQYF.

The chain links TRBV20-1 to TRBJ2-7; TRBD2 matches 10 bases. CDR1 is DFQATT, CDR2 SNEGSKA, per germline (reference sequence). V shed 6 bases, J shed 4 bases, and the junction held 6 bases outside the gene matches. The CDR3 sequence is 13 residues long. The chain's CDR3 is CSAPLAGEYEQYF. CDR3 DNA sequence: TGCAGTGCACCTCTAGCGGGAGAATACGAGCAGTACTTC.

This clonotype was seen many times. This rearrangement joins TRBV28 to TRBJ2-6, with a possible D match to TRBD1 (6 bases). V lost 4 bases and J 0 bases, leaving 19 bases between the germline ends. The CDR3 spans 19 residues. The V gene's germline CDR1 is MDHEN and CDR2 SYDVKM. The CDR3 DNA reads TGTGCCAGCAGTTCTCAACAGGGCACAATCAGCTCTGGGGCCAACGTCCTGACTTTC. This gives the protein CASSSQQGTISSGANVLTF. The variable domain in full, with the rest retrieved from reference TRBV28 and TRBJ2-6, is DVKVTQSSRYLVKRTGEKVFLECVQDMDHENMFWYRQDPGLGLRLIYFSYDVKMKEKGDIPEGYSVSREKKERFSLILESASTNQTSMYLCASSSQQGTISSGANVLTFGAGSRLTVL.

This clonotype came up many times. The V gene is TRBV27, the J gene TRBJ1-5; D gene uncertain. The CDR3 length is 15 residues. From germline, CDR1 is MNHEY and CDR2 SMNVEV (reference sequence). Between the trimmed V and J ends, which lost 2 bases and 2 bases, there was a span of 10 bases. This CDR3 is CASSLVGYGNQPQHF. The CDR3 nucleotides are TGTGCCAGCAGTTTAGTGGGGTATGGCAATCAGCCCCAGCATTTT.